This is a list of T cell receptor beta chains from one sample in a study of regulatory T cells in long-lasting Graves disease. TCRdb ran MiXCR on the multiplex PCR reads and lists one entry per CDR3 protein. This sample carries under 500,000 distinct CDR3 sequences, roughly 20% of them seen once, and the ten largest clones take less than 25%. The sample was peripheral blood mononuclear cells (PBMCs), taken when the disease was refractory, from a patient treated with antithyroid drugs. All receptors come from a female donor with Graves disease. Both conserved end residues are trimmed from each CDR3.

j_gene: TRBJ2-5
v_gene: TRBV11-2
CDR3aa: ASSLASGSQGETQY

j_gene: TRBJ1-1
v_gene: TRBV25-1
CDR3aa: ASSLLGTGHGGAF

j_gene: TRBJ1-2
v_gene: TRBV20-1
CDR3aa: SARDLLTDKTAGYT

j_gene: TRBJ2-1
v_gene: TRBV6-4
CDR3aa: ASSDSGSSGSDEQF

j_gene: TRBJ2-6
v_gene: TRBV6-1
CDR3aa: ASSDRQLLSGANVLT

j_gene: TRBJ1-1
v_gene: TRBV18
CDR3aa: ASPLIVRGYTEAF

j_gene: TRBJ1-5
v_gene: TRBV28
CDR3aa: ASSSSVRGSDQPQH

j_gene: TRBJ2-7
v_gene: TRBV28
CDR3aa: ASSFQGSYYEQY

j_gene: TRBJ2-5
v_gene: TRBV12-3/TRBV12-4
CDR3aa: ASSLALGTSGPQETQY

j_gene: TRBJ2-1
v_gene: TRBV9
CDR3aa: ASSVAGSPEF

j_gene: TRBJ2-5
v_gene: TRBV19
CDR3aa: ASSIGQGETQY